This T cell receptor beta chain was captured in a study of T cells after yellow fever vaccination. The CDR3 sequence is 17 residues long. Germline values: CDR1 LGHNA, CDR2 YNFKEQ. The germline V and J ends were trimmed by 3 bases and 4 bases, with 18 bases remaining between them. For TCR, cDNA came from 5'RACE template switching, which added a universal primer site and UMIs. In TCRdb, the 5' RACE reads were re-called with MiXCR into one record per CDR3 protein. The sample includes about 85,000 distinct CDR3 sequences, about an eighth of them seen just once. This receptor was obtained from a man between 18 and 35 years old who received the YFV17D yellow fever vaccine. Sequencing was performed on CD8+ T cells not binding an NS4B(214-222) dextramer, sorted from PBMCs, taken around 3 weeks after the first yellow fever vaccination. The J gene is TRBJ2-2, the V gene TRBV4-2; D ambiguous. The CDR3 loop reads CASSHSPWVSPTGELFF. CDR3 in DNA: TGTGCCAGCAGCCATTCGCCGTGGGTCTCCCCCACCGGGGAGCTGTTTTTT.